The 25 T cell receptor beta chains listed next were all sequenced from one sample in a study of cytomegalovirus exposure and HLA in healthy donors (TCRdb year 2017). Preparation of the library involved the immunoSEQ multiplex PCR assay. For the multiplex PCR, a mixture combining 60 forward primers for TCR Vbeta segments and 13 reverse primers for TCR Jbeta segments was used. This is the immuneACCESS table as TCRdb keeps it, with only in-frame sequences that have V and J called. A part of the clones is gone; compared with another copy, unresolved V genes explain less than half, and the rest is unexplained. Recorded for this sample are 160,000 or so clones; 80% of them occurred a single time. The ten largest make up roughly 1.2% of the sample. The material sequenced was PBMCs. Every receptor here comes from a woman aged 45-60 years in good health and CMV-seronegative.

V gene TRBV6-1 combines with J gene TRBJ1-2, with a possible D match to TRBD1 (6 bases). There are 14 residues in the CDR3. Germline lookup yields CDR1 MNHNS and CDR2 SASEGT. The ends were cut back, 6 bases at V and 7 bases at J, with 18 bases in the middle. Here the CDR3 DNA reads TGTGCCAGCAGAGACAGGTCGGGGGGCACTGGCTACACCTTC. This encodes CASRDRSGGTGYTF.

The table lists this clone with a few counts. The chain recombines TRBV6-4 with TRBJ2-6; the D gene is possibly TRBD1 (6 bases). The CDR3 has 15 residues. Per the germline V gene, CDR1 is MRHNA and CDR2 is SNTAGT. V gave up 2 bases and J gave up 7 bases, with 12 bases separating them. In DNA, the CDR3 is TGTGCCAGCAGTGACAGGGCAGGGGCCGCCAACGTCCTGACTTTC. Amino acid sequence: CASSDRAGAANVLTF.

The chain recombines TRBV7-2 with TRBJ2-1; TRBD2 agrees at 13 bases. The germline V gene encodes CDR1 SGHTA and CDR2 FQGNSA. J lost 6 bases, V lost 4 bases, and 9 bases had no gene match. There are 17 residues in the CDR3. The CDR3 coding sequence is TGTGCCAGCAGCTCTGGGGGACTAGCGGGAATCAGCAATGAGCAGTTCTTC. This translates into CASSSGGLAGISNEQFF.

The chain is built from TRBV18 and TRBJ2-7; a weak D match, TRBD2 (5 bases). This CDR3 comprises 15 residues. Germline V gene data show CDR1 as KGHSH and CDR2 as LQKENI. V was shortened by 3 bases and J by 4 bases, with 16 bases between the two germline ends. The CDR3 region is CASSPGGLGEYEQYF. In nucleotides, the CDR3 is TGTGCCAGCTCACCGGGCGGGTTGGGTGAATACGAGCAGTACTTC.

The gene calls are TRBV28 and TRBJ2-1; D not resolved. CDR1 and CDR2 from the germline V gene are MDHEN and SYDVKM. V was pared by 8 bases and J by 4 bases, with 9 bases between. This CDR3 comprises 12 residues. CDR3: CASCTIYNEQFF. Written as DNA, the CDR3 is TGTGCCAGCTGTACAATATACAATGAGCAGTTCTTC.

J is TRBJ2-7 and V is TRBV5-5; TRBD1 is a possible D gene (6 bases). CDR3 length: 15 amino acids. Between the trimmed V and J ends, which lost 0 bases and 2 bases, there was a span of 12 bases. Germline CDR1 and CDR2: SGHKS and YYEKEE (reference sequence). The CDR3 loop is CASSLEDSYPYEQYF. The CDR3 DNA reads as TGTGCCAGCAGCTTGGAGGACAGTTACCCCTACGAGCAGTACTTC.

This chain links TRBV9 with TRBJ1-1; weak D call: TRBD1 (5 bases). The CDR3 runs to 14 residues. Trimming pared 0 bases from V and 3 bases from J, leaving 9 bases between. Per germline, CDR1 SGDLS and CDR2 YYNGEE. The CDR3 nucleotides are TGTGCCAGCAGCGTAGACGGAGGGGACACTGAAGCTTTCTTT. As protein: CASSVDGGDTEAFF.

The J gene is TRBJ2-7, the V gene TRBV27; the match to TRBD1 covers 8 bases. The V gene end was trimmed by 6 bases and the J gene end by 4 bases; junction bases not matched to a gene: 8. The CDR3 spans 14 residues. Germline-derived CDR1 and CDR2 are MNHEY and SMNVEV (reference sequence). The CDR3: CASSRDRSAYEQYF. The CDR3 DNA is TGTGCCAGCAGCAGGGACAGGTCTGCTTACGAGCAGTACTTC.

This rearrangement joins TRBV11-3 to TRBJ2-1; D possibly corresponds to TRBD2 (6 bases). In germline, CDR1 is SGHNT, CDR2 YENEEA. The CDR3 contains 15 residues. V lost 5 bases and J lost 5, with 16 bases in between. CDR3: CASSPGKRVDNEQFF. The DNA for the CDR3 is TGTGCCAGCAGCCCCGGAAAGCGGGTAGACAATGAGCAGTTCTTC.

The chain couples TRBV28 to TRBJ2-4; possibly TRBD1 for D (6 bases). From germline, CDR1 is MDHEN and CDR2 SYDVKM. CDR3 size: 14 residues. V lost 2 bases and J lost 4, with 9 bases in between. CDR3 loop: CASSLLQGKNIQYF. CDR3 sequence (DNA): TGTGCCAGCAGTTTACTACAGGGTAAAAACATTCAGTACTTC.

The CDR3: CASSRTISYEQYF. In DNA form, the CDR3 reads TGTGCCAGCAGCCGGACTATCTCCTACGAGCAGTACTTC. This chain uses TRBV11-3 with TRBJ2-7, with D possibly matching TRBD2 (6 bases). Germline V CDR1 and CDR2: SGHNT, YENEEA. This CDR3 region has 13 residues. Trimming took 5 bases from V and 0 from J, leaving 8 bases between them.

The CDR3 DNA follows: TGTGCCAGTCACAAACAGGGAAACACTGAAGCTTTCTTT. Translated: CASHKQGNTEAFF. The chain carries TRBV11-2 and TRBJ1-1; D possibly corresponds to TRBD1 (6 bases). The germline V gene encodes CDR1 SGHAT and CDR2 FQNNGV. CDR3 size: 13 residues. With 9 bases removed from V and 2 bases from J, the gap between germline ends came to 13 bases.

This clone was seen a single time. The chain employs TRBV7-9 and TRBJ2-1, with TRBD2 matching 7 bases. This CDR3 spans 16 amino acids. The germline V gene encodes CDR1 SEHNR and CDR2 FQNEAQ (reference sequence). V lost 5 bases, J lost 1 base, and 8 bases stayed unmatched. CDR3 protein: CASSPAGLVSYNEQFF. The CDR3 bases are TGTGCCAGCAGCCCCGCTGGACTAGTTTCCTACAATGAGCAGTTCTTC.

The V call is TRBV19, the J call TRBJ2-7, with 7 bases aligning to TRBD2. The V gene's germline CDR1 is LNHDA and CDR2 SQIVND (reference sequence). With 3 bases clipped from V and 4 bases from J, the junction kept 9 bases outside the gene matches. The CDR3 totals 15 residues. The CDR3 here is CASSIPVASGYEQYF. The CDR3 nucleotides are TGTGCCAGTAGTATTCCAGTCGCTAGCGGATACGAGCAGTACTTC.

This clone was observed a handful of times. The gene calls are TRBV11-2 and TRBJ2-2; no clear D gene. CDR3 length: 13 amino acids. Between the trimmed V and J ends, which lost 2 bases and 4 bases, there was a span of 5 bases. CDR1 is SGHAT and CDR2 is FQNNGV in the germline V gene. The CDR3 DNA follows: TGTGCCAGCAGCTTAAGCCCCACCGGGGAGCTGTTTTTT. Translating gives CASSLSPTGELFF.

This clone has a handful of counts. V gene TRBV6-5 combines with J gene TRBJ2-1; the D is unclear. This CDR3 spans 14 amino acids. The germline V gene has CDR1 MNHEY and CDR2 SVGAGI. V shed 7 bases and J shed 2 bases, with 12 bases lying between them. The CDR3 nucleotides read TGTGCCAGCAAGGTGGTTCTAGCCTACAATGAGCAGTTCTTC. Translating it yields CASKVVLAYNEQFF.

V and J are TRBV19 and TRBJ1-3, with a tentative D call TRBD1 (6 bases). Germline lookup yields CDR1 LNHDA and CDR2 SQIVND (reference sequence). The V end was cut by 5 bases, the J end by 7 bases, with 18 bases between. The CDR3 contains 15 residues. The CDR3: CASSPRRAQGNTIYF. The CDR3 nucleotides read TGTGCCAGTAGTCCTAGACGGGCGCAGGGGAACACCATATATTTT. Full variable domain (remainder filled in from reference TRBV19 and TRBJ1-3): DGGITQSPKYLFRKEGQNVTLSCEQNLNHDAMYWYRQDPGQGLRLIYYSQIVNDFQKGDIAEGYSVSREKKESFPLTVTSAQKNPTAFYLCASSPRRAQGNTIYFGEGSWLTVV.

V usage is TRBV7-3 and J usage is TRBJ2-3; D possibly corresponds to TRBD2 (6 bases). The CDR3 has 14 amino acids. Germline values: CDR1 SGHTA, CDR2 FQGTGA. With 0 bases removed from V and 3 bases from J, the gap between germline ends came to 7 bases. The CDR3 DNA sequence: TGTGCCAGCAGCTTAACCGGGAGTACAGATACGCAGTATTTT. Translated, it gives CASSLTGSTDTQYF.

The V and J genes are TRBV11-2 and TRBJ1-1; 11 bases match TRBD1. The ends lost 6 bases at V and 5 bases at J; junction bases unmatched: 8. Germline CDR1 and CDR2: SGHAT and FQNNGV. This CDR3 comprises 15 residues. For the CDR3, the DNA is TGTGCCAGCAGACCCAGGACAGGGGGCAGGACTGAAGCTTTCTTT. Amino acid sequence: CASRPRTGGRTEAFF.

This rearrangement joins TRBV2 to TRBJ1-6, with 9 bases identical to TRBD1. The CDR3 covers 14 residues. Unmatched junction bases numbered 8, after V lost 7 bases and J lost 10 bases. Germline CDR1 reads SNHLY; CDR2 reads FYNNEI. In DNA form, the CDR3 reads TGTGCCAGCATTCCTACAGGGGGCTCATCACCCCTCCACTTT. Protein product: CASIPTGGSSPLHF.

The CDR3 loop reads CASSDTLSGGPTYNEQFF. The CDR3 coding sequence is TGTGCCAGCAGCGACACATTATCGGGGGGTCCCACCTACAATGAGCAGTTCTTC. The chain uses TRBV14 and TRBJ2-1; 7 bases fit TRBD2. Germline assignment: CDR1 SGHDN and CDR2 FVKESK. Unmatched junction bases numbered 15, after V lost 5 bases and J lost 2 bases. The CDR3 has 18 residues.

The CDR3 DNA reads as TGTGCCAGCAGCGTCACAGGGGGCGAGCAGTACTTC. Translation: CASSVTGGEQYF. This sequence joins TRBV9 and TRBJ2-5, with 8 bases matching TRBD1. The end of the DNA is better explained by TRBJ2-7, so the J call may be wrong. The CDR3 runs to 12 residues. Germline loops: CDR1 SGDLS, CDR2 YYNGEE.

The J gene is TRBJ1-2, the V gene TRBV4-1, with 12 bases fitting TRBD1. After removal of 1 base from V and 3 bases from J, the junction contained 9 bases not matched to a gene. This CDR3 has 18 amino acids. Germline-derived CDR1 and CDR2 are MGHRA and YSYEKL. For the CDR3, the DNA is TGCGCCAGCAGCCAAGCATCCGGGACAGGGGGCGCATACTATGGCTACACCTTC. This codes for CASSQASGTGGAYYGYTF.

The chain uses TRBV18 and TRBJ1-2; 8 bases match TRBD1. CDR1 is KGHSH, CDR2 LQKENI, per germline. This CDR3 is 16 amino acids long. The ends lost 4 bases at V and 5 bases at J; junction bases unmatched: 12. The DNA of the CDR3 is TGTGCCAGCTCACTACAGACAGGGGACCTGTTTTATGGCTACACCTTC. Its protein is CASSLQTGDLFYGYTF.

The chain couples TRBV7-9 to TRBJ1-1; D is undetermined. Between the trimmed V and J ends, which lost 2 bases and 1 base, there was a span of 5 bases. There are 13 residues in the CDR3. Germline V CDR1 and CDR2: SEHNR, FQNEAQ (reference sequence). The CDR3 here is CASSLQENTEAFF. The CDR3 nucleotides are TGTGCCAGCAGCTTACAGGAGAACACTGAAGCTTTCTTT.